This T cell receptor (beta chain) was captured in a study of identical twins. Template switching added a universal primer binding site, and final cDNA carried unique molecular identifiers. TCRdb re-derived calls from the 5' RACE reads in MiXCR, one entry per CDR3 protein. This table has about 240,000 distinct CDR3 sequences, about 10% appearing once. From germline, CDR1 is DFQATT and CDR2 SNEGSKA (reference sequence). Germline trimming cut 4 bases from V and 3 bases from J; bases unmatched to any gene: 7. The CDR3 sequence is 15 residues long. The sample consisted of memory T cells sorted from blood. This chain links TRBV20-1 with TRBJ2-3, with 10 bases that match TRBD2. This receptor was taken from a man in his fifties in good health. The CDR3 region has the DNA TGCAGTGCTAAACGACTAGCGGGTGGTACAGATACGCAGTATTTT. Translating it yields CSAKRLAGGTDTQYF.